This TCR beta chain was obtained from a study of cytomegalovirus exposure and HLA in healthy donors. Study-level points and caveats: Association of 16,951 TCR beta sequences with HLA alleles was found at 0.05 false discovery rate in a later analysis. TRBV6-2, TRBV6-3 and other indistinguishable V segments were excluded. Later work showed greater clonal expansion in HLA-associated TCR beta chains than in equally common others. Researchers counted roughly 160 TCR beta chains as cytomegalovirus-associated.

PCR amplification relied on 60 Vbeta primers (plus 13 Jbeta primers). Assay: immunoSEQ multiplex PCR; the TCRdb copy retains only in-frame clones and omits some. Among approximately 92,000 clones, 69% were seen once, and the ten largest hold under 3%. In its sample, this clone was seen a few times. What it binds is not known. The CDR3 has 13 residues. Trimming stripped 3 bases from V and 7 bases from J, with 10 bases between. Germline CDR1 SGHTA, CDR2 FQGNSA. J is TRBJ1-5 and V is TRBV7-2; D is unresolved. This TCR was recovered from a man aged 50 to 59 in good health and CMV-seronegative. Specimen: PBMCs. The CDR3 loop is CASSLRASQPQHF. For the CDR3, the DNA is TGTGCCAGCAGCTTGAGGGCAAGCCAGCCCCAGCATTTT.